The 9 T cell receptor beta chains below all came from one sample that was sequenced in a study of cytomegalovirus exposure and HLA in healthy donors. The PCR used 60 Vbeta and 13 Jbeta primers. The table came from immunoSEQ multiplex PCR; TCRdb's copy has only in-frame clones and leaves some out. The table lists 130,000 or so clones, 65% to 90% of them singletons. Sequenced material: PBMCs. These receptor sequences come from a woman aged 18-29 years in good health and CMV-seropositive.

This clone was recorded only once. The CDR3 loop reads CAIFIRERMNTEAFF. DNA of the CDR3: TGTGCCATTTTCATCCGGGAACGGATGAACACTGAAGCTTTCTTT. The chain couples TRBV7-2 to TRBJ1-1; D is unresolved. V shed 10 bases and J shed 0 bases, with 18 bases lying between them. This CDR3 has 15 residues. The V gene's germline CDR1 is SGHTA and CDR2 FQGNSA.

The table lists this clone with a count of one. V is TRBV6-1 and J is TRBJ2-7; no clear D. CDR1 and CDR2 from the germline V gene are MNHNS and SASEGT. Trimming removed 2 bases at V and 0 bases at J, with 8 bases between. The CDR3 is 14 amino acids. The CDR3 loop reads CASSELGISYEQYF. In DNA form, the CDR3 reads TGTGCCAGCAGTGAACTTGGCATCTCCTACGAGCAGTACTTC.

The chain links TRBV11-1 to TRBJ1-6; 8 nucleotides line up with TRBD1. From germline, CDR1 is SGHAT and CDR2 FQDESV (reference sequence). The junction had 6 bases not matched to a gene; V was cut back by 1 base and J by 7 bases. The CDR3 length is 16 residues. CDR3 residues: CASSLGVTGENSPLHF. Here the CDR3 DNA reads TGTGCCAGCAGCTTAGGGGTGACAGGGGAGAATTCACCCCTCCACTTT. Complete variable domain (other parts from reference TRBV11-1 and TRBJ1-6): EAEVAQSPRYKITEKSQAVAFWCDPISGHATLYWYRQILGQGPELLVQFQDESVVDDSQLPKDRFSAERLKGVDSTLKIQPAELGDSAMYLCASSLGVTGENSPLHFGNGTRLTVT.

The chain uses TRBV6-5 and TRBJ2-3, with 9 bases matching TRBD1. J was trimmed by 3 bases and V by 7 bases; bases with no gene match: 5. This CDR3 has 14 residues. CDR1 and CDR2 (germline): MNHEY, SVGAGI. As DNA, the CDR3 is TGTGCCAGCACTACGGACAGGGGAACAGATACGCAGTATTTT. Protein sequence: CASTTDRGTDTQYF.

Here the CDR3 reads CASSPTWGGRYNEQFF. In nucleotides, the CDR3 is TGTGCCAGCAGCCCAACCTGGGGGGGACGATACAATGAGCAGTTCTTC. The rearrangement uses TRBV11-2 and TRBJ2-1; TRBD2 agrees at 7 bases. The germline V gene has CDR1 SGHAT and CDR2 FQNNGV. V lost 5 bases, J lost 4 bases, and 11 bases stayed unmatched. This CDR3 region has 16 residues.

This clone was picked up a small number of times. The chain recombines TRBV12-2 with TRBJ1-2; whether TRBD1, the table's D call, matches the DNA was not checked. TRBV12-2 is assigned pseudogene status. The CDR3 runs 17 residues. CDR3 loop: CASHVHPWDIPNYGYTF. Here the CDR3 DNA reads TGTGCAAGTCACGTTCATCCCTGGGACATCCCTAACTATGGCTACACCTTC.

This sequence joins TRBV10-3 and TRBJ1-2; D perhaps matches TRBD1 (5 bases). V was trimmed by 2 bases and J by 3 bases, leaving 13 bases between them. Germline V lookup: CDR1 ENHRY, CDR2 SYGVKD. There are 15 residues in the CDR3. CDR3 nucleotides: TGTGCCATCAGTGAGAAGGTAATAGGGGACTATGGCTACACCTTC. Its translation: CAISEKVIGDYGYTF.

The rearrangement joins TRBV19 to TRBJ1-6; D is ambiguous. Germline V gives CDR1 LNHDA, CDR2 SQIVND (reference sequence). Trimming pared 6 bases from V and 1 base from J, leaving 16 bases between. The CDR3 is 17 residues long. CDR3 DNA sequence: TGTGCCAGTAGCCCGGATAGCCCAAATTCCTATAATTCACCCCTCCACTTT. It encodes CASSPDSPNSYNSPLHF.

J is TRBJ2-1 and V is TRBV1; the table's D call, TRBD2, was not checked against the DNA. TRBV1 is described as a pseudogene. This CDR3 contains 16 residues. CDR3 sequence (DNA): TGCACCAGCAGCCTCCAGACTAGCGGGGTCATGGATGAGCAGTTCTTC. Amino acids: CTSSLQTSGVMDEQFF.